Sequencing of this T cell receptor beta chain was carried out in a study of chemoradiotherapy in HPV16-positive cancers. Overall study findings and caveats: Candidate HPV-specific clones and E7-related TCR motifs grew in tumor during treatment.

Assay: immunoSEQ multiplex PCR; the TCRdb copy retains only in-frame clones and omits some. The table lists about 32,000 clones, around 88% of them singletons. CDR3 length equals 18 residues. Germline lookup yields CDR1 SNHLY and CDR2 FYNNEI. V trimming: 4 bases; J trimming: 5 bases; junction bases outside the gene matches: 16. The sample holds one count of this clone. Antigen specificity is unknown. J is TRBJ2-5 and V is TRBV2; 10 bases are shared with TRBD2. The sample was blood, taken from a patient who underwent chemoradiotherapy. This TCR was sampled from a human donor with HPV-associated anogenital cancer. CDR3 DNA: TGTGCCAGCAGTGTCAGAGCGGGGGGGCCGGATGTAATGGAGACCCAGTACTTC. The encoded protein is CASSVRAGGPDVMETQYF. Variable domain in full (rest from reference TRBV2 and TRBJ2-5): EPEVTQTPSHQVTQMGQEVILRCVPISNHLYFYWYRQILGQKVEFLVSFYNNEISEKSEIFDDQFSVERPDGSNFTLKIRSTKLEDSAMYFCASSVRAGGPDVMETQYFGPGTRLLVL.